In this sample, the clone carrying this TCR beta chain turned up a few times. The antigen remains undetermined. The Oncomine TCR Beta short-read assay generated sequence data from the DNA of cultured CD4+ T cells. A single record per CDR3 protein comes from TCRdb applying MiXCR to the PCR reads. The table lists over 9,000 distinct CDR3 sequences, approximately 61% of them singletons. As to treatment: roughly 11-day PBMC culture with coronavirus spike peptide pools or control peptides (ViraFEST assay). Using peptide pools, antigen-specific T cells were expanded in ViraFEST before TCRs were sequenced. The CDR3 consists of 14 residues. Trimming took 2 bases from V and 5 from J; bases not matched to a gene: 2. Germline lookup yields CDR1 SGHVS and CDR2 FQNEAQ. The entry originates in a study of vaccination and CD4 T cells after COVID-19. Study at large: Six men and four women formed the convalescents, two being Hispanic. Study-level results: Relatively few convalescent patients were studied; early post-infection timepoints were not included.

The origin of this receptor is a human donor with COVID-19. Sequences were derived from cultured CD4+ T cells from blood, sampled after SARS-CoV-2 vaccination. V and J are TRBV7-8 and TRBJ2-3; 9 bases are a match to TRBD1. Here the CDR3 DNA reads TGTGCCAGCAGCTTAAGGGACAGGGAAGATACGCAGTATTTT. It specifies CASSLRDREDTQYF.